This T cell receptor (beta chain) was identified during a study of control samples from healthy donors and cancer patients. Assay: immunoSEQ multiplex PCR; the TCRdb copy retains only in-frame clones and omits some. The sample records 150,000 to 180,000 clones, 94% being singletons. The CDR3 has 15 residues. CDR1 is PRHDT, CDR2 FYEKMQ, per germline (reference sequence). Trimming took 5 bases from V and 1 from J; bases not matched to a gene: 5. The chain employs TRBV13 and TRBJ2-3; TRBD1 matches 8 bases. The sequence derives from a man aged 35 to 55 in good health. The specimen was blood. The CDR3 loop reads CASSPTGDGTDTQYF. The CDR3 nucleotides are TGTGCCAGCAGCCCGACAGGGGATGGCACAGATACGCAGTATTTT.